The 2 T cell receptor beta chains presented below share a single source sample, sequenced in a study of blood T cells in healthy people across ages. Primers used in a second PCR of roughly 6 to 11 cycles were a sample-barcoded 5' primer and a J-beta primer mix. Using its own MiXCR run on the 5' RACE reads, TCRdb lists one record per CDR3 protein. The sample includes roughly 1.5 million distinct CDR3 sequences, about 42% seen only once; the top ten take approximately 4%. The sequencing sample was made of blood. These receptors all come from a woman aged 18 to 35 in good health.

This sequence joins TRBV20-1 and TRBJ2-1, with D perhaps matching TRBD1 (5 bases). CDR1 is DFQATT, CDR2 SNEGSKA, per germline (reference sequence). The CDR3 runs 11 residues. V lost 6 bases and J lost 9, with 12 bases in between. The CDR3 DNA sequence: TGCAGTGCAGCAGGGAATTGTGAGCAGTTCTTC. Its protein product is CSAAGNCEQFF.

This chain joins TRBV28 and TRBJ2-3; TRBD2 aligns across 7 bases. Germline V gene lookup returns CDR1 MDHEN and CDR2 SYDVKM. The CDR3 has 15 residues. Losses at the gene ends were 7 bases for V and 4 bases for J; bases not matched to a gene: 11. The CDR3 sequence is CASTSRAGDSDTQYF. CDR3 nucleotides: TGTGCCAGCACCTCAAGGGCGGGAGATTCAGATACGCAGTATTTT. The full variable domain, with the rest looked up from reference TRBV28 and TRBJ2-3, is DVKVTQSSRYLVKRTGEKVFLECVQDMDHENMFWYRQDPGLGLRLIYFSYDVKMKEKGDIPEGYSVSREKKERFSLILESASTNQTSMYLCASTSRAGDSDTQYFGPGTRLTVL.